This entry lists 8 T cell receptor beta chains sequenced from one sample in a study of response to subunit inactivated influenza vaccine. TCRdb re-called the RT-PCR reads through MiXCR, storing one row per CDR3 protein. The table has about 780,000 distinct CDR3 sequences, around 20% seen once. This material consisted of PBMCs from blood, taken around 5 days after vaccination. These TCRs come from a man over 45 who received an inactivated influenza vaccine.

This clonotype came up a few times. The chain couples TRBV5-1 to TRBJ2-5; 7 nucleotides agree with TRBD1. With 1 base clipped from V and 5 bases from J, the junction kept 11 bases outside the gene matches. CDR1 and CDR2 (germline): SGHRS, YFSETQ. This CDR3 is 16 amino acids long. CDR3 loop: CASSLWGRGLTETQYF. The CDR3 DNA sequence: TGCGCCAGCAGCTTGTGGGGCAGGGGGTTGACGGAGACCCAGTACTTC.

The J gene is TRBJ2-7, the V gene TRBV20-1; 14 bases align to TRBD2. The CDR3 loop spans 15 amino acids. The germline V gene encodes CDR1 DFQATT and CDR2 SNEGSKA (reference sequence). The V and J ends lost 4 bases and 6 bases, in that order; junction bases with no gene match: 8. CDR3 DNA sequence: TGCAGTGCTACCCCGGGACTAGCGGGAGTGATCGAGCAGTACTTC. Protein sequence: CSATPGLAGVIEQYF.

This clonotype has a handful of counts. This chain links TRBV4-2 with TRBJ2-7; possible D gene TRBD2, 5 bases. Trimming shortened V by 0 bases and J by 2 bases, and 14 bases separated the two germline ends. Germline V gene data show CDR1 as LGHNA and CDR2 as YNFKEQ. This CDR3 has 16 amino acids. The CDR3 DNA sequence: TGTGCCAGCAGCCAAGATCATGGCGGGTATACCTACGAGCAGTACTTC. Amino acid sequence: CASSQDHGGYTYEQYF.

About this clonotype itself: One end of the junction does not line up with germline, which may come from a read error. This chain connects TRBV20-1 to TRBJ2-5, with 9 nucleotides matching TRBD2. This CDR3 has 14 amino acids. Germline V gene sequence: CDR1 DFQATT, CDR2 SNEGSKA (reference sequence). The CDR3 here is CSARVGLAEDTQYF. The CDR3 coding sequence is TGCAGTGCTAGAGTGGGACTAGCCGAAGATACCCAGTACTTC.

The chain is built from TRBV30 and TRBJ1-2; D gene unclear. Germline V gene lookup returns CDR1 GTSNPN and CDR2 SVGIG (reference sequence). V was cut by 4 bases and J by 4 bases, with 13 bases left in between. This CDR3 is built from 13 residues. This CDR3 reads CAWTGGSGYGYTF. The CDR3 DNA is TGTGCCTGGACGGGAGGGTCGGGCTATGGCTACACCTTC.

This chain links TRBV6-2 or TRBV6-3 with TRBJ2-1; the D is unclear. V dropped 4 bases and J dropped 4 bases, with 14 bases sitting between them. Germline values: CDR1 MNHEY, CDR2 SVGEGT. The CDR3 is 15 amino acids. In DNA, the CDR3 is TGTGCCAGCAGTTCAGCCCCAGCCCAATACAATGAGCAGTTCTTC. This translates into CASSSAPAQYNEQFF.

This clonotype was recorded a few times. The chain recombines TRBV4-3 with TRBJ1-6; D perhaps matches TRBD1 (5 bases). This CDR3 region has 16 residues. Looked up from germline, CDR1 is LGHNA and CDR2 is YSLEER. Trimming took off 4 bases at V and 9 bases at J, with 19 bases between the two ends. The CDR3, as DNA: TGCGCCAGCAGCCTAAAACTAGGGGATGGGGGTTCACCCCTCCACTTT. The encoded protein is CASSLKLGDGGSPLHF.

The chain recombines TRBV2 with TRBJ2-5; D is unresolved. This CDR3 has 12 amino acids. Trimming cost V 0 bases and J 5 bases, with 4 bases left between them. The germline V gene encodes CDR1 SNHLY and CDR2 FYNNEI. This CDR3 is CASSEASETQYF. In nucleotides, the CDR3 is TGTGCCAGCAGTGAAGCAAGTGAGACCCAGTACTTC. Based on the CDR3 plus reference TRBV2 and TRBJ2-5, the full variable domain is EPEVTQTPSHQVTQMGQEVILRCVPISNHLYFYWYRQILGQKVEFLVSFYNNEISEKSEIFDDQFSVERPDGSNFTLKIRSTKLEDSAMYFCASSEASETQYFGPGTRLLVL.